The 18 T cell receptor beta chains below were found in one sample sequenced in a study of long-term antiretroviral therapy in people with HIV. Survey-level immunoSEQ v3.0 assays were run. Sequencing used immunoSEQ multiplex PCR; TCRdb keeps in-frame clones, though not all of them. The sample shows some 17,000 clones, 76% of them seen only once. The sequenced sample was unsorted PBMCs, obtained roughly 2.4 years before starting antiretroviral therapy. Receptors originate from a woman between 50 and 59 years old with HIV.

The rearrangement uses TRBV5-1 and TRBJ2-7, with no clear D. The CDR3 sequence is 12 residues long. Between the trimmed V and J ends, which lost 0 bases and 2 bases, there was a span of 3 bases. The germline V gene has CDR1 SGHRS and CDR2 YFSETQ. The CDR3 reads CASSLDAYEQYF. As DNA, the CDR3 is TGCGCCAGCAGCTTGGATGCCTACGAGCAGTACTTC.

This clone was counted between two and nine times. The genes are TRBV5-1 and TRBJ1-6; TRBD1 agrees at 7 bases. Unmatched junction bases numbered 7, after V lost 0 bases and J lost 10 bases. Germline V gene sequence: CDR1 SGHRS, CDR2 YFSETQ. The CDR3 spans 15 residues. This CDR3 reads CASSLGRQGGSPLHF. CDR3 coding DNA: TGCGCCAGCAGCTTGGGGAGACAGGGAGGATCACCCCTCCACTTT.

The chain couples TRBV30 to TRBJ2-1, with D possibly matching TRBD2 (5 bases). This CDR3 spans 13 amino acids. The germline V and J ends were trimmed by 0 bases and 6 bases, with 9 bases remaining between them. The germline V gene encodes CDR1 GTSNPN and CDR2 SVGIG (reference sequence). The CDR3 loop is CAWSVFAGNEQFF. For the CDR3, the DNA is TGTGCCTGGAGTGTCTTCGCGGGCAATGAGCAGTTCTTC. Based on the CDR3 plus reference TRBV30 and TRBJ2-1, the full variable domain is SQTIHQWPATLVQPVGSPLSLECTVEGTSNPNLYWYRQAAGRGLQLLFYSVGIGQISSEVPQNLSASRPQDRQFILSSKKLLLSDSGFYLCAWSVFAGNEQFFGPGTRLTVL.

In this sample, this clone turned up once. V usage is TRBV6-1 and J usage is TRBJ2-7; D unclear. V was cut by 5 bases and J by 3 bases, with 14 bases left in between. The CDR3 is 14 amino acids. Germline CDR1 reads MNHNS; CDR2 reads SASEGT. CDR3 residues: CASSPPSIFYEQYV. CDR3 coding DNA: TGTGCCAGCAGTCCACCGTCGATCTTCTACGAGCAGTACGTC.

Here the CDR3 DNA reads TGTGCCAGCAGCTTGGAGCCGGAGACCCAGTACTTC. It specifies CASSLEPETQYF. This chain uses TRBV5-6 with TRBJ2-5; D remains unclear. Germline CDR1 and CDR2: SGHDT and YYEEEE. The V gene lost 0 bases and the J gene lost 5 bases, with 5 bases spanning the gap. This CDR3 comprises 12 residues.

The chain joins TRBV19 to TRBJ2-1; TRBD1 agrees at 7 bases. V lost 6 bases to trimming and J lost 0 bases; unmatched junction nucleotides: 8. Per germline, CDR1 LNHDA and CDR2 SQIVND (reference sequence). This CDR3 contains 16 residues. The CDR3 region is CASRDPGQSSYNEQFF. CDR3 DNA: TGTGCCAGTAGGGACCCGGGACAGAGCTCCTACAATGAGCAGTTCTTC. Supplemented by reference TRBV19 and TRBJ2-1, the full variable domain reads DGGITQSPKYLFRKEGQNVTLSCEQNLNHDAMYWYRQDPGQGLRLIYYSQIVNDFQKGDIAEGYSVSREKKESFPLTVTSAQKNPTAFYLCASRDPGQSSYNEQFFGPGTRLTVL.

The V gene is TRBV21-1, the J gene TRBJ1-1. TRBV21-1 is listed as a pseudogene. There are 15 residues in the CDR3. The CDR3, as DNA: TGTGCCAGCAGGAAAGGGTTGGCCGTAGGGACTGAAGCTTTCTTT. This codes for CASRKGLAVGTEAFF.

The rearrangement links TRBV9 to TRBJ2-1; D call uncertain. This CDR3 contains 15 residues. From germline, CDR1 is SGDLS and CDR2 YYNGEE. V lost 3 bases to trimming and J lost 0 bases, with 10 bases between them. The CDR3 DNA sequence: TGTGCCAGCAGCGCTCACTGGAGCTCCTACAATGAGCAGTTCTTC. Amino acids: CASSAHWSSYNEQFF.

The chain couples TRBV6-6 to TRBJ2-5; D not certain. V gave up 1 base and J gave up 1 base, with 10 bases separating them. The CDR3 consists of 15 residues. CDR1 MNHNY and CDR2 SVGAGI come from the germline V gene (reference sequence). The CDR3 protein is CASSYFLASQETQYF. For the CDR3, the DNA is TGTGCCAGCAGTTACTTTCTGGCCTCCCAAGAGACCCAGTACTTC.

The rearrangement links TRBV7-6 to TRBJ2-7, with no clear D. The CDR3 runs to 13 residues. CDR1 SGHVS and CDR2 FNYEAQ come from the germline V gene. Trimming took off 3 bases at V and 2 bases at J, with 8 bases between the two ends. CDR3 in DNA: TGTGCCAGCAGCTTGGCTTTGGCCTACGAGCAGTACTTC. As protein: CASSLALAYEQYF.

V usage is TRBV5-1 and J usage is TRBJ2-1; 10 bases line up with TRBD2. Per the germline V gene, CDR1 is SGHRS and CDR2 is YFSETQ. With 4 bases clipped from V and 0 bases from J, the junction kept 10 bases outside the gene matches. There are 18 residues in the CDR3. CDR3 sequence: CASSLLTSGSSSYNEQFF. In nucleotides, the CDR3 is TGCGCCAGCAGCCTCTTGACTAGCGGGTCAAGCTCCTACAATGAGCAGTTCTTC.

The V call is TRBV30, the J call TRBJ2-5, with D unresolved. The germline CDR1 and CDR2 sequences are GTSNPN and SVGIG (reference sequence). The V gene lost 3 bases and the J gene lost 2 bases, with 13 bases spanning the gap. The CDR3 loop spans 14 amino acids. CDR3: CAWRRIGPQETQYF. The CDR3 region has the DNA TGTGCCTGGAGGAGAATCGGACCGCAAGAGACCCAGTACTTC.

The CDR3 here is CASRAGQSYGYTF. The CDR3 nucleotides are TGTGCCAGCAGGGCGGGACAGTCCTATGGCTACACCTTC. J is TRBJ1-2 and V is TRBV7-8; TRBD1 agrees at 7 bases. Trimming at V came to 6 bases and at J to 4 bases, leaving 5 bases not matched to a gene. Germline V lookup: CDR1 SGHVS, CDR2 FQNEAQ. CDR3 size: 13 residues.

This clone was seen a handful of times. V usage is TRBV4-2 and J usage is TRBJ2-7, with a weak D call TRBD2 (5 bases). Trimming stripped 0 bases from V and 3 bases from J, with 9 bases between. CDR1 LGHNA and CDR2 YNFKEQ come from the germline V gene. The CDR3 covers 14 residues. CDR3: CASSQDYRGYEQYF. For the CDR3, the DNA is TGTGCCAGCAGCCAAGACTACCGGGGCTACGAGCAGTACTTC.

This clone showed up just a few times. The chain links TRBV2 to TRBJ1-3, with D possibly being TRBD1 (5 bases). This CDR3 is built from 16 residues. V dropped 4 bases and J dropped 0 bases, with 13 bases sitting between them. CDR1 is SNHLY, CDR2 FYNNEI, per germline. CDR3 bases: TGTGCCAGCAGTGCTATCCAGGGAACCTCTGGAAACACCATATATTTT. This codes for CASSAIQGTSGNTIYF.

CDR3 amino acids: CASSLEGGREQFF. CDR3 nucleotide sequence: TGTGCCAGCAGCTTAGAGGGGGGAAGAGAGCAGTTCTTC. The chain couples TRBV7-7 to TRBJ2-1, with D perhaps TRBD1 or TRBD2 (6 bases each). The ends were cut back, 1 base at V and 10 bases at J, with 11 bases in the middle. The CDR3 is made up of 13 amino acids. Germline V lookup: CDR1 SSHAT, CDR2 FNYEAQ (reference sequence).

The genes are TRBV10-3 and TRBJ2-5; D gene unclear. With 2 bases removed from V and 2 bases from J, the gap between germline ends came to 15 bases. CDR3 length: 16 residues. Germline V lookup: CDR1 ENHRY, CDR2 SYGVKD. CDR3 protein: CAISEGRLPPQETQYF. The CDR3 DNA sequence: TGTGCCATCAGTGAGGGCAGACTGCCCCCACAAGAGACCCAGTACTTC.

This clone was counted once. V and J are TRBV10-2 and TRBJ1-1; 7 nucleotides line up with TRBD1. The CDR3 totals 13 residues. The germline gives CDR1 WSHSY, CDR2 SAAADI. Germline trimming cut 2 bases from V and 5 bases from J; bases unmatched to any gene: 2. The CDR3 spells CASSEEGATEAFF. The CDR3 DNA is TGCGCCAGCAGTGAGGAGGGGGCTACTGAAGCTTTCTTT.